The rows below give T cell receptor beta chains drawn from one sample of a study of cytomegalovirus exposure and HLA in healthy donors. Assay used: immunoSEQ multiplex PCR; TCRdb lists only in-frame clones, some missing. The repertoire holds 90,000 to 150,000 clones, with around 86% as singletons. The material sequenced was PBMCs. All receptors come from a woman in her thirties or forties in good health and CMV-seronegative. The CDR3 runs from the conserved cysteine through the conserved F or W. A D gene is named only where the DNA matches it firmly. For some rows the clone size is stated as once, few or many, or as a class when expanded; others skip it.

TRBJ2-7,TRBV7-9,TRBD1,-,TGTGCCAGCAGCTTAGTCCAGGGGGCGGGCGAGCAGTACTTC,CASSLVQGAGEQYF
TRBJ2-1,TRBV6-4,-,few,TGTGCCAGCTCGCCGGGGGAATACAATGAGCAGTTCTTC,CASSPGEYNEQFF
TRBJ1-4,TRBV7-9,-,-,TGTTCCAGCAGCTTAGCGGGGAGACAGGTTTCTCTTGAAAAACTGTTTTTT,CSSSLAGRQVSLEKLFF
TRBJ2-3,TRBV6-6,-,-,TGTGCCCGGGCGCTGGACTGGGTTCCAGATACGCAGTATTTT,CARALDWVPDTQYF
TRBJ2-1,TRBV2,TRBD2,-,TGTGCCAGCAGGGTGACTAGCGGGAGTTACAATGAGCAGTTCTTC,CASRVTSGSYNEQFF
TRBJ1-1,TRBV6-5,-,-,TGTGCCAGCAACCCCGACAGGTGGGGAGAAGCTTTCTTT,CASNPDRWGEAFF
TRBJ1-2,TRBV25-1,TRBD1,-,TGTGCCAGCAGGCCGACAGGGACCATTTACTATGGCTACACCTTC,CASRPTGTIYYGYTF
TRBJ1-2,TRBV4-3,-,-,TGCGCCAGCAGCCAAGATCTTAATTATGGCTACACCTTC,CASSQDLNYGYTF
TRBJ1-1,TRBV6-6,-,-,TGTGCCAGCAGTTACTTAGCCCACACTGAAGCTTTCTTT,CASSYLAHTEAFF
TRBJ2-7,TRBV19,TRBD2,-,TGTGCCAGTAGTATCAGACTAGCGGGAGGGCCAGTCTACGAGCAGTACTTC,CASSIRLAGGPVYEQYF
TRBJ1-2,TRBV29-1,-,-,TGCAGCGTACAGCAGGACTATGGCTACACCTTC,CSVQQDYGYTF
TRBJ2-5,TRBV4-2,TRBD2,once,TGTGCCAGCAGCCAAGGAGCTAGCGGGTACCAAGAGACCCAGTACTTC,CASSQGASGYQETQYF
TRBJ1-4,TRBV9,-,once,TGTGCCAGCAGCGACAGAGGGTCGACTAATGAAAAACTGTTTTTT,CASSDRGSTNEKLFF
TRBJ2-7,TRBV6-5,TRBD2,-,TGTGCCAGCGGCCCTTTGTCTAGCGGGGTTCAGCTCAGGTACTTC,CASGPLSSGVQLRYF
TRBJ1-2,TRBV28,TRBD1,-,TGTGCCAGCAGGATACAAACAGGGGGTTCTGGCTACACCTTC,CASRIQTGGSGYTF
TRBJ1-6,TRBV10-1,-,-,TGCGCCGGGCAGAATTCACCCCTCCACTTT,CAGQNSPLHF
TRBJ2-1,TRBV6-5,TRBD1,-,TGTGCCAGCAGTCCTGGACAGGGTGGGAATGAGCAGTTCTTC,CASSPGQGGNEQFF
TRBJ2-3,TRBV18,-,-,TGTGCCAGCTCACCTACGGGACACCTAATACCAGATACGCAGTATTTT,CASSPTGHLIPDTQYF
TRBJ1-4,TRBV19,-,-,TGTGCCAGTACGAGGGTGGTCCGAGAAAAACTGTTTTTT,CASTRVVREKLFF
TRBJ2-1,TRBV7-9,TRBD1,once,TGTGCCAGCAGCCTGACAGGGGGTTCCTACAATGAGCAGTTCTTC,CASSLTGGSYNEQFF
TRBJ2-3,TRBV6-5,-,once,TGTGCCAGCGGTCGGGCGGGAACGAGCACAGATACGCAGTATTTT,CASGRAGTSTDTQYF
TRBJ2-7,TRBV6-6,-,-,TGTGCCAGCAGTCCCATCCCGGGATCTGACTACGAGCAGTACTTC,CASSPIPGSDYEQYF
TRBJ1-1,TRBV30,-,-,TGTGCCTGGAGTGTAAGCGTGGCGTACACTGAAGCTTTCTTT,CAWSVSVAYTEAFF
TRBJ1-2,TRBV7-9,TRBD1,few,TGTTCCAGCAGCTTAGGGGACAGGGATTATGGCTACACCTTC,CSSSLGDRDYGYTF